One sample yielded the 15 T cell receptor beta chains listed below, sequenced in a study of cytomegalovirus exposure and HLA in healthy donors. Primers: 60 Vbeta forward and 13 Jbeta reverse. Some clones are missing from TCRdb's copy, which holds only in-frame ones; the method was immunoSEQ multiplex PCR. Here the sample spans roughly 250,000 clones, 80% being singletons. The sample comprised PBMCs. These receptors all stem from a girl aged 2 to 9 in good health and CMV-seronegative.

The chain recombines TRBV4-1 with TRBJ2-1; 9 bases match TRBD2. The germline V gene has CDR1 MGHRA and CDR2 YSYEKL. The CDR3 extends over 13 amino acids. The CDR3 DNA reads TGCGCGAGCCGGGCTAGCGGGAACAATGAGCAGTTCTTC. It is translated as CASRASGNNEQFF.

This clone was seen once. The rearrangement links TRBV2 to TRBJ2-5, with no clear D. The closer fit of TRBJ2-7 to the DNA end suggests the J call may be wrong. Germline assignment: CDR1 SNHLY and CDR2 FYNNEI. The CDR3 spans 13 residues. In nucleotides, the CDR3 is TGTGCCAGCAGCCCGACAATTATGCACGAGCAGTACTTC. Amino acids: CASSPTIMHEQYF.

The chain couples TRBV5-4 to TRBJ2-3, with TRBD2 matching 11 bases. This CDR3 contains 17 residues. V lost 2 bases and J lost 4; bases outside the gene matches: 9. The germline gives CDR1 SGHNT, CDR2 YYREEE (reference sequence). The CDR3 DNA follows: TGTGCCAGCAGCTTACTAGCGGGGGACTCCTCCTCAGATACGCAGTATTTT. It encodes CASSLLAGDSSSDTQYF.

This chain connects TRBV7-2 to TRBJ2-7; 11 bases fit TRBD1. Trimming at V came to 3 bases and at J to 6 bases, leaving 7 bases not matched to a gene. The CDR3 extends over 15 amino acids. CDR1 and CDR2 (germline): SGHTA, FQGNSA. CDR3 coding DNA: TGTGCCAGCAGCTTCGTTACCGGGACAGGGGGCGAGCAGTACTTC. It yields the protein CASSFVTGTGGEQYF.

The chain uses TRBV5-4 and TRBJ2-3; D gene unclear. Trimming removed 1 base at V and 2 bases at J, with 5 bases between. Germline V lookup: CDR1 SGHNT, CDR2 YYREEE (reference sequence). This CDR3 has 13 residues. The CDR3 loop reads CASSLSVTDTQYF. Here the CDR3 DNA reads TGTGCCAGCAGCTTGAGCGTCACAGATACGCAGTATTTT.

The gene calls are TRBV27 and TRBJ1-1, with 7 nucleotides matching TRBD1. The CDR3 is made up of 16 amino acids. Germline V lookup: CDR1 MNHEY, CDR2 SMNVEV (reference sequence). V gave up 4 bases and J gave up 1 base; unmatched junction bases: 9. The CDR3 nucleotides are TGTGCCAGCAGTTCCGGGACAGCCTACAAGAACACTGAAGCTTTCTTT. Its protein is CASSSGTAYKNTEAFF.

The V and J genes are TRBV28 and TRBJ1-5; weak D call: TRBD1 (6 bases). CDR3 length equals 15 residues. Germline loops: CDR1 MDHEN, CDR2 SYDVKM. V was trimmed by 5 bases and J by 2 bases, leaving 13 bases between them. The CDR3 loop reads CASSGRGFGNQPQHF. The CDR3 DNA reads TGTGCCAGCAGTGGCAGGGGATTCGGCAATCAGCCCCAGCATTTT. The entire variable domain, with the rest obtained from reference TRBV28 and TRBJ1-5, is as follows: DVKVTQSSRYLVKRTGEKVFLECVQDMDHENMFWYRQDPGLGLRLIYFSYDVKMKEKGDIPEGYSVSREKKERFSLILESASTNQTSMYLCASSGRGFGNQPQHFGDGTRLSIL.

The V call is TRBV5-4, the J call TRBJ1-2; D is perhaps TRBD1 (6 bases). The V gene lost 4 bases and the J gene lost 4 bases, with 8 bases spanning the gap. Germline loops: CDR1 SGHNT, CDR2 YYREEE (reference sequence). The CDR3 covers 12 residues. CDR3 sequence reads: CASSPDSYGYTF. DNA of the CDR3: TGTGCCAGCAGCCCGGACAGCTATGGCTACACCTTC. Combining the CDR3 with reference TRBV5-4 and TRBJ1-2 gives the whole variable domain ETGVTQSPTHLIKTRGQQVTLRCSSQSGHNTVSWYQQALGQGPQFIFQYYREEENGRGNFPPRFSGLQFPNYSSELNVNALELDDSALYLCASSPDSYGYTFGSGTRLTVV.

V and J are TRBV6-5 and TRBJ2-1, with 10 positions matching TRBD2. The CDR3 has 13 residues. Trimming cost V 4 bases and J 6 bases; bases outside gene matches: 0. Germline lookup yields CDR1 MNHEY and CDR2 SVGAGI. CDR3 DNA: TGTGCCAGCAGTTCTAGCGGGAGCAATGAGCAGTTCTTC. This translates into CASSSSGSNEQFF.

J is TRBJ2-5 and V is TRBV7-7, with D hard to call. The CDR3 runs to 15 residues. Trimming removed 1 base at V and 2 bases at J, with 11 bases between. CDR1 and CDR2 (germline): SSHAT, FNYEAQ (reference sequence). The CDR3 here is CASSLVGQAQETQYF. The CDR3, as DNA: TGTGCCAGCAGCTTAGTTGGTCAAGCACAAGAGACCCAGTACTTC.

The genes are TRBV18 and TRBJ2-1, with 10 positions matching TRBD2. The V gene end was trimmed by 0 bases and the J gene end by 6 bases; junction bases not matched to a gene: 8. CDR3 size: 17 residues. Germline V gene sequence: CDR1 KGHSH, CDR2 LQKENI. CDR3 sequence (DNA): TGTGCCAGCTCACCACCGTCACTAGCGGGATATAGCAATGAGCAGTTCTTC. It encodes CASSPPSLAGYSNEQFF.

The chain carries TRBV6-1 and TRBJ2-5; 10 nucleotides line up with TRBD2. The DNA end is a closer match to TRBJ2-7, so the J assignment may be wrong. Germline V gene lookup returns CDR1 MNHNS and CDR2 SASEGT. This CDR3 has 15 residues. The chain's CDR3 is CASRVTSGRSYEQYF. CDR3 sequence (DNA): TGTGCCAGCAGGGTGACTAGCGGGCGCTCCTACGAGCAGTACTTC.

The chain has TRBV19 and TRBJ2-1, with D unresolved. The CDR3 sequence is 16 residues long. Germline V lookup: CDR1 LNHDA, CDR2 SQIVND (reference sequence). The V and J ends lost 4 bases and 6 bases respectively, with 19 bases between them. CDR3 DNA sequence: TGTGCCAGTAGTAGCCACGAGCTGAGTCCGGGCAATGAGCAGTTCTTC. Its protein product is CASSSHELSPGNEQFF.

V is TRBV7-8 and J is TRBJ1-1; 7 bases are shared with TRBD1. Germline V CDR1 and CDR2: SGHVS, FQNEAQ. V lost 10 bases and J lost 7; bases outside the gene matches: 18. The CDR3 covers 15 residues. The CDR3 here is CATRGQGRLNDEAFF. The CDR3 DNA is TGTGCCACTAGGGGGCAGGGCCGACTCAATGATGAAGCTTTCTTT.

This clone has just a few counts. This chain connects TRBV19 to TRBJ2-3; 9 nucleotides line up with TRBD2. Trimming cost V 9 bases and J 4 bases; bases outside gene matches: 17. The CDR3 covers 17 residues. Germline V CDR1 and CDR2: LNHDA, SQIVND (reference sequence). CDR3 region: CASHFSHFSGSADTQYF. DNA for the CDR3: TGTGCCAGCCATTTCTCCCATTTTAGCGGGAGCGCAGATACGCAGTATTTT.